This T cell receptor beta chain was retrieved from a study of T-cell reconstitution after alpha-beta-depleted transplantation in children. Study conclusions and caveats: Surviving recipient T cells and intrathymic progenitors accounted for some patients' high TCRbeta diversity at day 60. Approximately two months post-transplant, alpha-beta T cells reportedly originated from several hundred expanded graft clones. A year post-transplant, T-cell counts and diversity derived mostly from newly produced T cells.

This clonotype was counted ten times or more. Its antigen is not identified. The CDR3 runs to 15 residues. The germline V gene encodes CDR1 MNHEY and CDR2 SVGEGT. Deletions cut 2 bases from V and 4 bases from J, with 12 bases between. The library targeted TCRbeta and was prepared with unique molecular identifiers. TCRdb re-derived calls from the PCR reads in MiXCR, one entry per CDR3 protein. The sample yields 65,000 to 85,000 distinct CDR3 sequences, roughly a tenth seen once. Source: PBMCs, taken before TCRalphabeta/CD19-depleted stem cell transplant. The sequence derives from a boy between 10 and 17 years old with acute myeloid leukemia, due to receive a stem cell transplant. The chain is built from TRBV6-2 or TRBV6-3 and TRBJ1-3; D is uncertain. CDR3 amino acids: CASSYHASLGNTIYF. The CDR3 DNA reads TGTGCCAGCAGTTACCACGCCTCTCTGGGAAACACCATATATTTT.